Listed here are 9 T cell receptor beta chains from one sample, sequenced in a study of early T cells in non-severe SARS-CoV-2 infection. TCRdb fed the 5' RACE reads into MiXCR, producing one record per CDR3 protein. This table has tens of thousands of distinct CDR3 sequences, roughly 10% appearing once. The material sequenced was whole blood, taken at baseline. These receptors came from an adult who was a healthcare worker with PCR-confirmed SARS-CoV-2 infection or an uninfected control (not recorded which).

This clonotype has ten or more counts. The gene calls are TRBV9 and TRBJ2-6; possible D gene TRBD2, 5 bases. CDR3 length equals 14 residues. V dropped 7 bases and J dropped 3 bases, with 11 bases sitting between them. Looked up from germline, CDR1 is SGDLS and CDR2 is YYNGEE. The CDR3 sequence: CASQTRGGANVLTF. CDR3 in DNA: TGTGCCAGCCAGACACGGGGTGGGGCCAACGTCCTGACTTTC.

This clonotype was recorded a few times. The chain couples TRBV4-3 to TRBJ2-2; D unresolved. Germline V gene sequence: CDR1 LGHNA, CDR2 YSLEER. CDR3 length: 15 amino acids. The V gene lost 2 bases and the J gene lost 0 bases, with 7 bases spanning the gap. DNA of the CDR3: TGCGCCAGCAGCCAATCGCATACGAACACCGGGGAGCTGTTTTTT. Amino acids: CASSQSHTNTGELFF.

The rearrangement joins TRBV11-2 to TRBJ2-7; 8 nucleotides match TRBD1. The length of the CDR3 is 15 residues. With V trimmed by 1 base and J by 3 bases, 5 bases remained unmatched. Germline V gene sequence: CDR1 SGHAT, CDR2 FQNNGV. CDR3 in amino acids: CASSLGPGTGYEQYF. In nucleotides, the CDR3 is TGTGCCAGCAGCTTAGGTCCCGGGACAGGCTACGAGCAGTACTTC.

The chain has TRBV12-3 or TRBV12-4 and TRBJ1-5, with a tentative D call TRBD1 (6 bases). Trimming shortened V by 6 bases and J by 1 base, and 13 bases separated the two germline ends. The CDR3 length is 15 residues. The CDR3 reads CASSRATGSNQPQHF. The CDR3 bases are TGTGCCAGCAGCCGGGCCACAGGGAGCAATCAGCCCCAGCATTTT.

The CDR3 here is CSASPQGLGYGYTF. The CDR3 DNA reads TGCAGTGCTAGCCCCCAGGGACTAGGCTATGGCTACACCTTC. The J gene is TRBJ1-2, the V gene TRBV20-1; perhaps TRBD1 as D (5 bases). The CDR3 is made up of 14 amino acids. V was clipped by 3 bases and J by 4 bases, with 15 bases between them. Germline V gene data show CDR1 as DFQATT and CDR2 as SNEGSKA (reference sequence).

This clonotype was picked up many times. This chain uses TRBV5-5 with TRBJ2-1, with D possibly being TRBD1 (5 bases). The V gene lost 0 bases and the J gene lost 4 bases, with 11 bases spanning the gap. The length of the CDR3 is 15 residues. Germline CDR1 SGHKS, CDR2 YYEKEE (reference sequence). This CDR3 reads CASSLGQGRYNEQFF. The CDR3 DNA reads TGTGCCAGCAGCTTGGGCCAGGGAAGGTACAATGAGCAGTTCTTC.

The chain has TRBV9 and TRBJ2-2; 7 bases fit TRBD1. CDR1 is SGDLS and CDR2 is YYNGEE in the germline V gene. The CDR3 contains 15 residues. V dropped 2 bases and J dropped 8; count of bases not matched to a gene: 9. CDR3 coding DNA: TGTGCCAGCAGCGTCCGAGAGACAGGGTCGGGGGAGCTGTTTTTT. Translated: CASSVRETGSGELFF. The whole variable domain, filled in from reference TRBV9 and TRBJ2-2, reads DSGVTQTPKHLITATGQRVTLRCSPRSGDLSVYWYQQSLDQGLQFLIQYYNGEERAKGNILERFSAQQFPDLHSELNLSSLELGDSALYFCASSVRETGSGELFFGEGSRLTVL.

The chain carries TRBV12-3 or TRBV12-4 and TRBJ2-2, with unresolved D. The length of the CDR3 is 13 residues. V dropped 5 bases and J dropped 3 bases, with 7 bases sitting between them. CDR3 sequence reads: CASSLGHTGELFF. The CDR3 coding sequence is TGTGCCAGCAGTCTAGGGCACACCGGGGAGCTGTTTTTT.

This clonotype turned up a few times. The chain is built from TRBV2 and TRBJ2-6; D is undetermined. V dropped 5 bases and J dropped 1 base, with 9 bases sitting between them. CDR1 is SNHLY and CDR2 is FYNNEI in the germline V gene. The CDR3 is 15 amino acids. CDR3: CASSKEPSGANVLTF. In DNA, the CDR3 is TGTGCCAGCAGTAAAGAACCTTCTGGGGCCAACGTCCTGACTTTC.